Below, 21 T cell receptor beta chains from the same sample are listed, as sequenced in a study of identical twins. TCRdb reprocessed the 5' RACE reads with MiXCR, giving one entry per CDR3 protein. The sample lists hundreds of thousands of distinct CDR3 sequences; 5.5% to 6.5% were seen once. Specimen: naive T cells sorted from blood. Receptors were obtained from a man between 18 and 35 years old in good health.

This clonotype was counted ten times or more. V usage is TRBV9 and J usage is TRBJ2-2; D unclear. The ends were cut back, 0 bases at V and 7 bases at J, with 4 bases in the middle. The CDR3 is 12 residues long. Germline CDR1 and CDR2: SGDLS and YYNGEE. The DNA of the CDR3 is TGTGCCAGCAGCGTAGGAATCGGGGAGCTGTTTTTT. Its translation is CASSVGIGELFF.

This clonotype was found many times. J is TRBJ2-1 and V is TRBV4-1, with a tentative D call TRBD2 (6 bases). Germline V CDR1 and CDR2: MGHRA, YSYEKL. Trimming stripped 3 bases from V and 5 bases from J, with 17 bases between. CDR3 length equals 16 residues. The CDR3 loop reads CASSHLGRRRHNEQFF. The CDR3 coding sequence is TGCGCCAGCAGCCACTTAGGGAGGAGACGGCACAATGAGCAGTTCTTC.

The table lists this clonotype with many counts. The chain has TRBV3-1 and TRBJ2-1; TRBD1 agrees at 7 bases. Germline CDR1 LGHDT, CDR2 YNNKEL (reference sequence). Trimming took 4 bases from V and 0 from J; bases not matched to a gene: 9. This CDR3 has 17 amino acids. CDR3 in amino acids: CASSRGGQLSSYNEQFF. DNA of the CDR3: TGTGCCAGCAGCCGAGGGGGACAGCTAAGCTCCTACAATGAGCAGTTCTTC.

This clonotype was recorded many times. The V call is TRBV29-1, the J call TRBJ2-2; D gene uncertain. V lost 7 bases to trimming and J lost 2 bases, with 8 bases between them. The CDR3 loop spans 12 amino acids. In germline, CDR1 is SQVTM, CDR2 ANQGSEA. This CDR3 is CSGRDNTGELFF. As DNA, the CDR3 is TGCAGCGGTAGGGATAACACCGGGGAGCTGTTTTTT.

This clonotype was counted only a few times. The chain recombines TRBV10-3 with TRBJ2-7; 9 positions match TRBD2. V shed 0 bases and J 4 bases; nucleotides not matched to a gene: 7. The CDR3 consists of 16 residues. Germline V gene sequence: CDR1 ENHRY, CDR2 SYGVKD. CDR3 residues: CAISESSSGRWYEQYF. Here the CDR3 DNA reads TGTGCCATCAGTGAGTCTTCCAGCGGGAGGTGGTACGAGCAGTACTTC.

This clonotype has ten or more counts. The chain uses TRBV4-3 and TRBJ2-3; tentatively, D is TRBD1 (6 bases). The CDR3 is 16 residues long. Germline V CDR1 and CDR2: LGHNA, YSLEER. The V end was cut by 0 bases, the J end by 0 bases, with 10 bases between. CDR3 coding DNA: TGCGCCAGCAGCCAAGATCCAGGGGATAGCACAGATACGCAGTATTTT. This encodes CASSQDPGDSTDTQYF.

The V gene is TRBV7-9, the J gene TRBJ2-4; D unresolved. Trimming pared 2 bases from V and 6 bases from J, leaving 8 bases between. Germline-derived CDR1 and CDR2 are SEHNR and FQNEAQ (reference sequence). This CDR3 contains 13 residues. CDR3 DNA sequence: TGTGCCAGCAGCTTACAACAGACAAACATTCAGTACTTC. It codes for CASSLQQTNIQYF.

In its sample, this clonotype was seen many times. The chain combines TRBV25-1 with TRBJ1-2; 7 nucleotides align to TRBD1. Germline V gives CDR1 MGHDK, CDR2 SYGVNS. V lost 5 bases to trimming and J lost 5 bases; unmatched junction nucleotides: 8. This CDR3 region has 14 residues. CDR3 sequence: CASSKPGQRYGYTF. The CDR3 DNA reads as TGTGCCAGCAGTAAACCGGGACAGCGTTATGGCTACACCTTC.

This sequence joins TRBV12-3 or TRBV12-4 and TRBJ2-6, with 9 bases matching TRBD1. V dropped 6 bases and J dropped 0; count of bases not matched to a gene: 15. This CDR3 contains 20 residues. The CDR3: CASRLPGTGYPRSGANVLTF. CDR3 DNA sequence: TGTGCCAGCAGACTACCCGGGACAGGGTATCCCCGCTCTGGGGCCAACGTCCTGACTTTC.

This clonotype was counted at least ten times. The chain uses TRBV27 and TRBJ2-7; D gene ambiguous. In germline, CDR1 is MNHEY, CDR2 SMNVEV (reference sequence). CDR3 length equals 13 residues. V lost 5 bases to trimming and J lost 4 bases, with 12 bases between them. DNA of the CDR3: TGTGCCAGCAGTGCCAGCTCCAGTTACGAGCAGTACTTC. This gives the protein CASSASSSYEQYF.

To note about this clonotype: Just one base apart from a much larger clone, this may be a read error. V is TRBV24-1 and J is TRBJ2-1; TRBD2 matches at 9 bases. The CDR3 has 17 amino acids. Germline-derived CDR1 and CDR2 are KGHDR and SFDVKD. V shed 0 bases, J shed 1 base, and the junction held 3 bases outside the gene matches. CDR3 in amino acids: CATSDLGTSRSYNEQFF. DNA of the CDR3: TGTGCCACCAGTGATTTGGGGACTAGCAGGTCCTACAATGAGCAGTTCTTC.

This clonotype was picked up many times. The rearrangement joins TRBV20-1 to TRBJ2-7; D may be TRBD2 (6 bases). The CDR3 sequence is 13 residues long. CDR1 and CDR2 (germline): DFQATT, SNEGSKA (reference sequence). The V and J ends lost 1 base and 3 bases respectively, with 10 bases between them. This CDR3 is CSARGDLNYEQYF. Here the CDR3 DNA reads TGCAGTGCTAGAGGGGACTTAAACTACGAGCAGTACTTC.

This clonotype was detected ten times or more. The chain is built from TRBV4-3 and TRBJ1-3, with D hard to call. V lost 0 bases to trimming and J lost 0 bases, with 9 bases between them. The germline CDR1 and CDR2 sequences are LGHNA and YSLEER. The CDR3 runs to 16 residues. The CDR3 region is CASSQDRTASGNTIYF. The CDR3 coding sequence is TGCGCCAGCAGCCAAGATCGAACAGCCTCTGGAAACACCATATATTTT.

V is TRBV6-1 and J is TRBJ2-7, with 10 bases matching TRBD2. V was pared by 6 bases and J by 2 bases, with 7 bases of the junction left unmatched. CDR1 is MNHNS, CDR2 SASEGT, per germline. The CDR3 runs to 15 residues. CDR3 region: CASRQLAGATYEQYV. The CDR3 DNA sequence: TGTGCCAGCAGACAGCTAGCGGGAGCGACCTACGAGCAGTACGTC.

This clonotype was counted between two and nine times. The chain combines TRBV5-1 with TRBJ2-7; D gene uncertain. The V and J ends lost 5 bases and 3 bases respectively, with 12 bases between them. Germline values: CDR1 SGHRS, CDR2 YFSETQ. The CDR3 contains 13 residues. The DNA of the CDR3 is TGCGCCAGCAGAAGGGCAGCTTACTACGAGCAGTACTTC. Its protein product is CASRRAAYYEQYF.

Only a few counts were recorded for this clonotype. The chain joins TRBV7-9 to TRBJ1-4; no firm D call. Germline V gene sequence: CDR1 SEHNR, CDR2 FQNEAQ (reference sequence). The CDR3 runs to 15 residues. V lost 6 bases and J lost 8, with 19 bases in between. The CDR3 is CASSYFLNQGEKLFF. DNA for the CDR3: TGTGCCAGCAGTTATTTCTTGAATCAAGGGGAAAAACTGTTTTTT.

This clonotype was detected a few times. This rearrangement joins TRBV5-1 to TRBJ2-1, with a tentative D call TRBD1 (7 bases). CDR1 is SGHRS and CDR2 is YFSETQ in the germline V gene. V lost 0 bases to trimming and J lost 6 bases, with 22 bases between them. The CDR3 is 18 residues long. CDR3 in amino acids: CASSLAPAGNPGGNEQFF. The CDR3 DNA follows: TGCGCCAGCAGCTTGGCCCCAGCGGGTAATCCAGGGGGCAATGAGCAGTTCTTC.

Many counts were recorded for this clonotype. This chain links TRBV20-1 with TRBJ2-2; 9 nucleotides agree with TRBD2. The V and J ends lost 0 bases and 5 bases, in that order; junction bases with no gene match: 4. The CDR3 loop spans 15 amino acids. CDR1 DFQATT and CDR2 SNEGSKA come from the germline V gene (reference sequence). The chain's CDR3 is CSARDLAGYTGELFF. The CDR3 bases are TGCAGTGCTAGAGACCTAGCGGGATATACCGGGGAGCTGTTTTTT.

This clonotype was detected a few times. The chain joins TRBV5-1 to TRBJ2-7, with 12 nucleotides matching TRBD1. The V gene's germline CDR1 is SGHRS and CDR2 YFSETQ. The CDR3 is made up of 16 amino acids. Germline trimming cut 3 bases from V and 7 bases from J; bases unmatched to any gene: 11. The CDR3 region is CASSSNPGQGAGEQYV. The CDR3 coding sequence is TGCGCCAGCAGCTCAAACCCGGGACAGGGGGCGGGTGAGCAGTACGTC.

This clonotype has at least ten counts. In nucleotides, the CDR3 is TGTGCCAGCAGCTGGACAGGGATCAATGAGCAGTTCTTC. It codes for CASSWTGINEQFF. The chain couples TRBV12-3 or TRBV12-4 to TRBJ2-1, with TRBD1 matching 8 bases. With 6 bases clipped from V and 6 bases from J, the junction kept 4 bases outside the gene matches. There are 13 residues in the CDR3.

This clonotype was picked up a small number of times. This rearrangement joins TRBV14 to TRBJ2-4; 7 bases line up with TRBD1. After removal of 4 bases from V and 4 bases from J, the junction contained 4 bases not matched to a gene. Germline V gene lookup returns CDR1 SGHDN and CDR2 FVKESK. The CDR3 spans 14 residues. The DNA for the CDR3 is TGTGCCAGCAGCCTCAGGGGGTCTAAAAACATTCAGTACTTC. Amino acids: CASSLRGSKNIQYF.